This T cell receptor beta chain is from a study of beta chain features in type 1 diabetes. Study background: Sorted cell examination encompassed about 110 million cells across all samples. Notes on the study in general: Researchers report that Type 1 diabetes patients had moderately but significantly shorter TCRB CDR3s across all four CD4+ subsets.

Expressed TCRB transcripts were sequenced because the entire RNA isolate underwent reverse transcription. Only in-frame clones appear in the TCRdb table, and some are missing; sequencing was by immunoSEQ multiplex PCR. The sample holds 860,000 or so clones, 15% to 20% seen once. With regard to this clone: Its matching antigen is unknown.

Per donor, one heparinised blood draw averaged around 110 mL. Via CD45RO/CCR7/CD25/CD127/CD95/CD27, cells of the CD4+ naive, central memory, regulatory and stem cell-like memory subsets were sorted. The CDR3 is 13 residues long. V dropped 3 bases and J dropped 10 bases, with 12 bases sitting between them. From germline, CDR1 is KGHSH and CDR2 LQKENI. J is TRBJ1-4 and V is TRBV18, with D unresolved. The sample taken for sequencing was naive CD4+ T cells from blood. The origin of this receptor is a woman younger than 30 in good health. The CDR3 here is CASSPLRRGKLFF. Written as DNA, the CDR3 is TGTGCCAGCTCACCCCTCCGACGTGGAAAACTGTTTTTT.